This T cell receptor (beta chain) was observed in a study of T cells in Graves' hyperthyroidism and ophthalmopathy. General study points: Ophthalmopathy cases were set apart from stable hyperthyroidism by a 13 V-J model.

CDR3 length equals 14 residues. V shed 3 bases and J shed 2 bases, with 8 bases lying between them. Germline V gene lookup returns CDR1 MNHNS and CDR2 SASEGT. This clonotype appeared many times. Its antigen is undetermined. Amplification of TCR beta CDR3 regions used RNA as the template. An initial round of RT-PCR targeting the TCR CDR3 relied on the HTBI primer set. From the multiplex PCR reads, TCRdb called clonotypes with MiXCR, one entry per CDR3 protein. The table has about 700,000 distinct CDR3 sequences, 14% seen once. In patients aged 18 to 65, hyperthyroidism was newly diagnosed, with duration under 2 months.

The sample was blood. This chain joins TRBV6-1 and TRBJ2-1; the D is unclear. The origin of this receptor is a woman between 18 and 29 years old with Graves' hyperthyroidism. For the CDR3, the DNA is TGTGCCAGCAGTGAGTTGGTGGCCTACAATGAGCAGTTCTTC. This codes for CASSELVAYNEQFF.